Sequencing of this T cell receptor (beta chain) was carried out in a study of cytomegalovirus exposure and HLA in healthy donors (dated by TCRdb to between 2016 and 2019). As for the study more broadly: According to a later analysis, one platform produced both the approximately 110 validation repertoires and the 666 repertoires of the first cohort. The study was designed to test whether signatures of past pathogen exposure could be identified by cataloging public T cell receptors. Besides the first cohort of roughly 640 subjects, a separate validation cohort made up of 120 different subjects was used. To predict cytomegalovirus infection status, the study combined high-throughput TCR immunosequencing, statistical association of individual TCRs with disease status, and machine learning.

Donors formed part of the validation cohort, which comprised 120 subjects and was distinct from the first cohort of 670 or so subjects. Library construction relied on the immunoSEQ multiplex PCR assay. The authors processed their data as follows. A statistical classification framework was built to diagnose cytomegalovirus status from the catalog of TCR beta chain sequences. TCRdb retrieved this table from immuneACCESS and kept in-frame rearrangements only. Not all clones are present; in checked studies, unresolved V genes account for under half, and no reason is known for the remainder. V and J calls and clone size are given by that table; D and trimming were obtained from the DNA. Within this sample are some 130,000 clones, with about 80% of them counted one time only. The ten largest make up roughly 27% of the sample. For this clone: It has no known antigen specificity. The sample holds no much larger clone one base away, and base qualities are not on file.

CDR3 length: 16 amino acids, cysteine to phenylalanine. Here the CDR3 DNA is all that survives: 48 bases in frame from base 1. The germline V gene yields SNHLY for CDR1 and FYNNEI for CDR2. V is pruned by 4 bases and J by 5 bases, leaving 11 bases of the junction without a gene match. Overall study results and their limits: A few of the identified cytomegalovirus-associated TCR beta chains were confirmed in vitro to be specific for cytomegalovirus antigens. All 110 or so repertoires were used to score co-occurrence in the validation cohort in a later analysis, because that analysis had no HLA typing for the cohort. A later analysis found that TCRs clustered in the first cohort also tended to co-occur in the 100 to 150 validation repertoires, with 90% to 95% of cluster scores above 0. The study listed 150 to 200 TCR beta chains as associated with cytomegalovirus. According to the authors, the approach could potentially be generalized to other disease states and immunological phenotypes. Cytomegalovirus status was reported to be diagnosed by the classifier with high specificity and sensitivity in both the original and validation cohorts. Most TCR sequences were observed very rarely across donors, whereas some public TCRs were present in many individuals.

Recombination connected TRBV2 to TRBJ2-7, with TRBD1 matching 10 junction bases. Specimen: PBMCs. This receptor was identified in a man younger than 45 in good health and CMV-seropositive. The DNA reads as follows: TGTGCCAGCAGTGTGTCCGGGACAGGGGATATTAACGAGCAGTACTTC. The translation is CASSVSGTGDINEQYF.